The T cell receptor (beta chain) described here comes from a study of CD8 T cells in ankylosing spondylitis. Of note for this clonotype: One end of the junction does not line up with germline, which may come from a read error.

MiXCR, run by TCRdb on the 5' RACE reads, gives a single entry per CDR3 protein. The table lists around 32,000 distinct CDR3 sequences, about 7.8% of them singletons. The V gene's germline CDR1 is LNHNV and CDR2 YYDKDF (reference sequence). This CDR3 spans 12 amino acids. Sequencing input: blood, either unsorted or a sorted T cell fraction (not recorded which). The chain carries TRBV15 and TRBJ1-1; D unresolved. The clonotype comes from a male donor with ankylosing spondylitis or in good health (not recorded which). For the CDR3, the DNA is TGTGCCATCAGCAGCCAGTGGGGAAAAGCTTTCTTT. Translation gives CAISSQWGKAFF.